The present TCR beta chain was sequenced within a study of control samples from healthy donors and cancer patients (dated by TCRdb to between 2020 and 2021). On this clone: Its antigen specificity is not known. Base qualities were left out, and no much larger clone turns up one base away.

The library was generated by the immunoSEQ multiplex PCR assay. Imported from immuneACCESS, the table was reduced by TCRdb to in-frame sequences with V and J called. These copies leave out some clones; in studies compared against another copy, an unresolved V gene accounts for under half, and the cause of the remainder is not known. Present in this sample are over 120,000 clones, 75% to 95% of which were seen just once. The ten largest account for approximately 3.4% of the sample. Here V drops 4 bases and J drops 7 bases, and the junction holds 8 bases not matched to any gene. Measured from the cysteine to the phenylalanine, the CDR3 is 15 residues long. The only DNA kept is the CDR3, 45 bases in frame from the first base. The germline V gene specifies SGHTA as CDR1 and FQGTGA as CDR2.

The chain couples TRBV7-3 to TRBJ2-3; 10 junctional bases match TRBD1. This TCR was recovered from a young man in good health. Source material: blood. Here the CDR3 is given as CASSYTGTGVHTQYF. The base sequence is TGTGCCAGCAGCTATACCGGGACAGGGGTACATACGCAGTATTTT.